The present TCR beta chain was sequenced within a study of shared clonotypes between healthy human individuals. Here immunoSEQ multiplex PCR was the method, and the copy in TCRdb shows in-frame clones only, minus some. The sample has more than 850,000 clones, around 78% seen once; the top ten hold 0.4% to 0.55%. Trimming took 2 bases from V and 4 from J, leaving 13 bases between them. Germline loops: CDR1 GTSNPN, CDR2 SVGIG (reference sequence). The CDR3 loop spans 14 amino acids. The sequencing sample was made of memory CD4+ T cells from PBMCs. Subset of the sample: CD45RA-negative fraction. The chain has TRBV30 and TRBJ2-3, with D tentatively TRBD2 (6 bases). The clonotype was recovered from a man between 18 and 29 years old in good health. Some clones in this sample may be carry-over from other donors' samples. The DNA for the CDR3 is TGTGCCTGGAGTCTCGGGGGTGGGTCAGATACGCAGTATTTT. This translates into CAWSLGGGSDTQYF.